The 30 T cell receptor beta chains below all came from one sample that was sequenced in a study of CD8 T cells in ankylosing spondylitis. MiXCR, applied by TCRdb to the 5' RACE reads, yields one record per CDR3 protein. The profile shows around 130,000 distinct CDR3 sequences, roughly 8.8% of them singletons. Input material: blood, either unsorted or a sorted T cell fraction (not recorded which). The receptor set was obtained from a male donor with ankylosing spondylitis or in good health (not recorded which).

This clonotype was seen repeatedly, ten times or more. The rearrangement uses TRBV29-1 and TRBJ2-1; TRBD2 agrees at 13 bases. Trimming at V came to 6 bases and at J to 8 bases, leaving 7 bases not matched to a gene. CDR1 and CDR2 from the germline V gene are SQVTM and ANQGSEA. This CDR3 is built from 14 residues. As DNA, the CDR3 is TGCAGCGTGCCCCCACTAGCGGGAGGGGATGAGCAGTTCTTC. Protein: CSVPPLAGGDEQFF.

This clonotype has only a few counts. The V call is TRBV15, the J call TRBJ2-1; TRBD1 agrees at 7 bases. The CDR3 is made up of 18 amino acids. V trimming: 1 base; J trimming: 3 bases; junction bases outside the gene matches: 12. Germline CDR1 LNHNV, CDR2 YYDKDF (reference sequence). CDR3 sequence reads: CATSRGQGVSLFYNEQFF. CDR3 DNA sequence: TGTGCCACCAGCAGAGGGCAGGGGGTTTCCCTATTCTACAATGAGCAGTTCTTC.

Remarks on this clonotype: A much bigger clone sits one base away, suggesting this may be a read error. The chain is built from TRBV15 and TRBJ2-7; D unresolved. Trimming stripped 3 bases from V and 4 bases from J, with 13 bases between. Germline values: CDR1 LNHNV, CDR2 YYDKDF (reference sequence). This CDR3 is built from 14 residues. The CDR3 here is CATSSDFSGYEQYF. CDR3 in DNA: TGTGCCACCAGCAGTGATTTTTCAGGTTACGAGCAGTACTTC.

This chain joins TRBV6-1 and TRBJ2-3; tentatively, D is TRBD2 (5 bases). The CDR3 spans 14 residues. The V gene's germline CDR1 is MNHNS and CDR2 SASEGT. Trimming removed 7 bases from V and 3 bases from J, with 14 bases in between. The CDR3 nucleotides are TGTGCCAGCACCCAAAGGAGGAGAACAGATACGCAGTATTTT. Protein product: CASTQRRRTDTQYF.

This clonotype was counted many times. V is TRBV12-3 or TRBV12-4 and J is TRBJ2-5, with D possibly TRBD1 on 5 matching bases. V lost 3 bases, J lost 1 base, and 12 bases lay in between. This CDR3 is built from 15 residues. The CDR3: CASSLIRGSQETQYF. As DNA, the CDR3 is TGTGCCAGCAGTTTGATAAGGGGAAGCCAAGAGACCCAGTACTTC.

To note about this clonotype: This may come from a read error, since a much larger clone is one base off. This sequence joins TRBV5-1 and TRBJ2-3; D may match TRBD1 or TRBD2 (5 bases each). This CDR3 comprises 16 residues. Trimming shortened V by 2 bases and J by 2 bases, and 15 bases separated the two germline ends. The V gene's germline CDR1 is SGHRS and CDR2 YFSETQ. CDR3 region: CASSFGATGTTDTQYF. The CDR3 nucleotides are TGCGCCAGCAGCTTTGGGGCTACCGGGACCACAGATACGCAGTATTTT.

On this clonotype itself: A read error is possible here, since a much larger clone lies one base away. The J gene is TRBJ2-1, the V gene TRBV11-2; no clear D gene. Germline CDR1 is SGHAT and CDR2 is FQNNGV. The CDR3 covers 14 residues. This CDR3 is CAGSLSHVRNEQFF. CDR3 sequence (DNA): TGTGCCGGCAGCTTATCACACGTGAGAAACGAGCAGTTCTTC. The full variable domain, in which reference TRBV11-2 and TRBJ2-1 provide the parts outside the CDR3, is EAGVAQSPRYKIIEKRQSVAFWCNPISGHATLYWYQQILGQGPKLLIQFQNNGVVDDSQLPKDRFSAERLKGVDSTLKIQPAKLEDSAVYLCAGSLSHVRNEQFFGPGTRLTVL.

This clonotype was seen only a few times. This chain uses TRBV5-6 with TRBJ2-1; the D is unclear. Trimming cost V 4 bases and J 5 bases, with 16 bases left between them. This CDR3 spans 15 amino acids. Germline CDR1 reads SGHDT; CDR2 reads YYEEEE. DNA of the CDR3: TGTGCCAGCAGCCTGATTGAGCTTAATCACAATGAGCAGTTCTTC. Residues: CASSLIELNHNEQFF.

CDR3 sequence reads: CASSQDRGRVSYEQYF. As DNA, the CDR3 is TGTGCCAGCAGCCAAGATCGCGGGAGAGTCTCCTACGAGCAGTACTTC. This chain links TRBV4-2 with TRBJ2-7, with 7 bases fitting TRBD2. The CDR3 runs 16 residues. The J segment lost 0 bases and the V segment lost 0 bases, leaving 5 bases of the junction unmatched. Germline V gives CDR1 LGHNA, CDR2 YNFKEQ.

This clonotype was observed at least ten times. This rearrangement joins TRBV7-8 to TRBJ2-2, with TRBD2 matching over 7 bases. The CDR3 extends over 17 amino acids. CDR1 SGHVS and CDR2 FQNEAQ come from the germline V gene. V dropped 1 base and J dropped 6; count of bases not matched to a gene: 11. CDR3 sequence (DNA): TGTGCCAGCAGCTTAGTTAAGACTAGCAGTTTCGCCGGGGAGCTGTTTTTT. Encoded protein: CASSLVKTSSFAGELFF.

This clonotype is judged medium-sized (0.01 to 0.1%). V is TRBV5-1 and J is TRBJ2-2; no clear D. The V end was cut by 4 bases, the J end by 6 bases, with 13 bases between. The CDR3 has 14 amino acids. Germline loops: CDR1 SGHRS, CDR2 YFSETQ. The CDR3 here is CASSRLPESGELFF. CDR3 nucleotide sequence: TGCGCCAGCAGCCGGCTTCCAGAATCCGGGGAGCTGTTTTTT.

This clonotype appeared many times. V gene TRBV25-1 combines with J gene TRBJ2-3, with TRBD1 as a possible D gene (6 bases). The germline V gene encodes CDR1 MGHDK and CDR2 SYGVNS. The CDR3 extends over 16 amino acids. V lost 3 bases to trimming and J lost 0 bases, with 13 bases between them. CDR3 nucleotides: TGTGCCAGCAGTGATCAGGGGCTCCCTAGCACAGATACGCAGTATTTT. This gives the protein CASSDQGLPSTDTQYF.

Many counts were recorded for this clonotype. The chain links TRBV20-1 to TRBJ2-3, with D perhaps given as TRBD1 or TRBD2 (5 bases each). This CDR3 comprises 13 residues. Trimming took off 4 bases at V and 5 bases at J, with 13 bases between the two ends. Germline CDR1 and CDR2: DFQATT and SNEGSKA (reference sequence). The CDR3 DNA reads as TGCAGTGCTATCCAGGGAGACGGAGATACGCAGTATTTT. It encodes CSAIQGDGDTQYF.

V and J are TRBV29-1 and TRBJ2-2, with D perhaps TRBD2 (6 bases). V lost 6 bases and J lost 5, with 13 bases in between. This CDR3 spans 13 amino acids. Germline-derived CDR1 and CDR2 are SQVTM and ANQGSEA. The CDR3 spells CSVASGGTGELFF. In DNA form, the CDR3 reads TGCAGCGTAGCCTCCGGGGGAACCGGGGAGCTGTTTTTT.

This clonotype appeared many times. The CDR3 sequence is CASSLGGAGGPTDTQYF. CDR3 nucleotide sequence: TGTGCCAGCAGCTTGGGTGGGGCAGGGGGCCCCACAGATACGCAGTATTTT. J is TRBJ2-3 and V is TRBV5-4; 8 nucleotides agree with TRBD1. Germline V lookup: CDR1 SGHNT, CDR2 YYREEE (reference sequence). With 0 bases clipped from V and 2 bases from J, the junction kept 8 bases outside the gene matches. The CDR3 is 17 amino acids.

Many counts were recorded for this clonotype. CDR3 nucleotide sequence: TGCAGTGCTAGAGTGAGGGGCTTCTATAATTCACCCCTCCACTTT. Amino acids: CSARVRGFYNSPLHF. This chain links TRBV20-1 with TRBJ1-6, with D tentatively TRBD1 (5 bases). Germline V gene data show CDR1 as DFQATT and CDR2 as SNEGSKA (reference sequence). The CDR3 contains 15 residues. The V and J ends lost 1 base and 3 bases respectively, with 10 bases between them.

This clonotype was seen ten or more times. V is TRBV20-1 and J is TRBJ2-1, with 7 bases that match TRBD2. Germline lookup yields CDR1 DFQATT and CDR2 SNEGSKA (reference sequence). The J segment lost 2 bases and the V segment lost 5 bases, leaving 12 bases of the junction unmatched. The CDR3 sequence is 16 residues long. For the CDR3, the DNA is TGCAGTGCTGTGGAGGTGGGGCTAGCGGCCTACAATGAGCAGTTCTTC. Its translation: CSAVEVGLAAYNEQFF.

The V call is TRBV5-1, the J call TRBJ2-1, with 14 bases lining up with TRBD2. Germline CDR1 reads SGHRS; CDR2 reads YFSETQ. Unmatched junction bases numbered 26, after V lost 3 bases and J lost 6 bases. This CDR3 has 23 residues. For the CDR3, the DNA is TGCGCCAGCAGCTGGGGGGCCACGGGACTAGCGGGAGTAAGTGACTCGGGAGCCAATGAGCAGTTCTTC. Amino acid sequence: CASSWGATGLAGVSDSGANEQFF. The complete variable domain, with remaining parts taken from reference TRBV5-1 and TRBJ2-1, reads KAGVTQTPRYLIKTRGQQVTLSCSPISGHRSVSWYQQTPGQGLQFLFEYFSETQRNKGNFPGRFSGRQFSNSRSEMNVSTLELGDSALYLCASSWGATGLAGVSDSGANEQFFGPGTRLTVL.

The gene calls are TRBV9 and TRBJ2-1, with D possibly matching TRBD2 (6 bases). The CDR3 spans 14 residues. Germline lookup yields CDR1 SGDLS and CDR2 YYNGEE. The V and J ends lost 2 bases and 10 bases respectively, with 16 bases between them. CDR3 coding DNA: TGTGCCAGCAGCGTCCTACAGGTCGCGGGGGAGCAGTTCTTC. Its translation: CASSVLQVAGEQFF. The variable domain in full, with the rest retrieved from reference TRBV9 and TRBJ2-1, is DSGVTQTPKHLITATGQRVTLRCSPRSGDLSVYWYQQSLDQGLQFLIQYYNGEERAKGNILERFSAQQFPDLHSELNLSSLELGDSALYFCASSVLQVAGEQFFGPGTRLTVL.

This clonotype was seen repeatedly, ten times or more. The V gene is TRBV7-9, the J gene TRBJ2-6; the D gene is possibly TRBD2 (5 bases). CDR1 SEHNR and CDR2 FQNEAQ come from the germline V gene (reference sequence). The CDR3 runs to 17 residues. Trimming removed 2 bases from V and 0 bases from J, with 11 bases in between. The CDR3 DNA is TGTGCCAGCAGCTTATCCCTCCGGGGCTCTGGGGCCAACGTCCTGACTTTC. It is translated as CASSLSLRGSGANVLTF.

This clonotype was detected ten times or more. This sequence joins TRBV28 and TRBJ1-6; TRBD1 matches 8 bases. J was trimmed by 15 bases and V by 6 bases; bases with no gene match: 13. CDR1 MDHEN and CDR2 SYDVKM come from the germline V gene. The CDR3 consists of 14 residues. CDR3 protein: CASRSTGGGSYLHF. As DNA, the CDR3 is TGTGCCAGCAGGTCAACAGGGGGGGGAAGCTACCTCCACTTT.

This clonotype has at least ten counts. The genes are TRBV12-3 or TRBV12-4 and TRBJ2-4, with D maybe TRBD2 (5 bases). With 7 bases removed from V and 2 bases from J, the gap between germline ends came to 9 bases. CDR3 size: 13 residues. CDR3 protein: CASNDGTKNIQYF. In nucleotides, the CDR3 is TGTGCCAGCAATGACGGGACCAAAAACATTCAGTACTTC.

A few counts support this clonotype. This rearrangement joins TRBV11-1 to TRBJ2-6; maybe TRBD2 (6 bases). The germline gives CDR1 SGHAT, CDR2 FQDESV (reference sequence). V dropped 5 bases and J dropped 1 base, with 18 bases sitting between them. The CDR3 consists of 18 residues. CDR3 amino acids: CASSLVRGLLSGANVLTF. The DNA for the CDR3 is TGTGCCAGCAGCCTTGTCCGGGGGTTATTGTCTGGGGCCAACGTCCTGACTTTC.

This clonotype has just a few counts. The chain links TRBV5-5 to TRBJ2-1; D is perhaps TRBD1 or TRBD2 (5 bases each). The germline V gene has CDR1 SGHKS and CDR2 YYEKEE (reference sequence). The ends were cut back, 2 bases at V and 8 bases at J, with 8 bases in the middle. The CDR3 is made up of 12 amino acids. The CDR3 here is CASSFLGDEQFF. The CDR3 DNA follows: TGTGCCAGCAGCTTTTTGGGGGATGAGCAGTTCTTC. Using reference TRBV5-5 and TRBJ2-1 for the parts outside the CDR3, the full variable domain is DAGVTQSPTHLIKTRGQQVTLRCSPISGHKSVSWYQQVLGQGPQFIFQYYEKEERGRGNFPDRFSARQFPNYSSELNVNALLLGDSALYLCASSFLGDEQFFGPGTRLTVL.

This clonotype occurred many times. The rearrangement uses TRBV12-3 or TRBV12-4 and TRBJ2-2; 8 bases align to TRBD1. The CDR3 covers 15 residues. The CDR3 DNA is TGTGCAGATACGGCAGGGGGCGCGAACACCGGGGAGCTGTTTTTT. As protein: CADTAGGANTGELFF.

This clonotype was seen ten or more times. The chain joins TRBV5-4 to TRBJ2-7; 12 bases are a match to TRBD2. Germline trimming cut 4 bases from V and 4 bases from J; bases unmatched to any gene: 6. CDR3 length equals 15 residues. Germline assignment: CDR1 SGHNT and CDR2 YYREEE (reference sequence). CDR3 sequence: CASSRLAGGPYEQYF. In DNA, the CDR3 is TGTGCCAGCAGCCGTCTAGCGGGAGGGCCTTACGAGCAGTACTTC.

Ten or more counts support this clonotype. The chain employs TRBV7-2 and TRBJ2-2, with D possibly being TRBD2 (6 bases). The CDR3 extends over 15 amino acids. The V and J ends lost 1 base and 6 bases respectively, with 12 bases between them. Germline lookup yields CDR1 SGHTA and CDR2 FQGNSA. The CDR3 sequence is CASSLDPLAPGELFF. For the CDR3, the DNA is TGTGCCAGCAGCTTAGACCCCCTAGCGCCCGGGGAGCTGTTTTTT.

There are many counts of this clonotype. The chain recombines TRBV20-1 with TRBJ2-1; TRBD2 matches at 7 bases. J was trimmed by 0 bases and V by 6 bases; bases with no gene match: 5. The CDR3 is 14 residues long. Germline CDR1 DFQATT, CDR2 SNEGSKA (reference sequence). CDR3 nucleotides: TGCAGTGCCACTGGACTAGGCTCCTACAATGAGCAGTTCTTC. The encoded protein is CSATGLGSYNEQFF.

This clonotype was counted at least ten times. The rearrangement joins TRBV7-9 to TRBJ2-2, with unresolved D. Germline assignment: CDR1 SEHNR and CDR2 FQNEAQ (reference sequence). The V and J ends lost 2 bases and 0 bases respectively, with 13 bases between them. The CDR3 is 17 residues long. CDR3 sequence (DNA): TGTGCCAGCAGCTTAAGTAGAACCATAGCGAACACCGGGGAGCTGTTTTTT. This translates into CASSLSRTIANTGELFF.

The chain joins TRBV20-1 to TRBJ2-7, with D unresolved. This CDR3 spans 14 amino acids. Between the trimmed V and J ends, which lost 0 bases and 8 bases, there was a span of 17 bases. From germline, CDR1 is DFQATT and CDR2 SNEGSKA (reference sequence). The chain's CDR3 is CSARDAMDPLKQYF. CDR3 DNA sequence: TGCAGTGCTAGAGATGCCATGGACCCCTTAAAGCAGTACTTC.